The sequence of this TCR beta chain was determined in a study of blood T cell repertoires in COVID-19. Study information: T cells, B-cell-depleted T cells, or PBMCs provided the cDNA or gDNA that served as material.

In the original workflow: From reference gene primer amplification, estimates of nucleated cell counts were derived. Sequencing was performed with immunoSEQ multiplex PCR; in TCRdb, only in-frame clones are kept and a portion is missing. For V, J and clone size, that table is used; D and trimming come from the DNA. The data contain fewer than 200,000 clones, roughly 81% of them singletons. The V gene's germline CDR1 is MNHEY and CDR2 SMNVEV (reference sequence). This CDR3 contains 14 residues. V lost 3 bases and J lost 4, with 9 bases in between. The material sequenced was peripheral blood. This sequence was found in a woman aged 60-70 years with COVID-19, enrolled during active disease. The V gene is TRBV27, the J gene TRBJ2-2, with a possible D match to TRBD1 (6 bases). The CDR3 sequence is CASSFTGLTGELFF. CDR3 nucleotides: TGTGCCAGCAGTTTTACAGGGCTCACCGGGGAGCTGTTTTTT.